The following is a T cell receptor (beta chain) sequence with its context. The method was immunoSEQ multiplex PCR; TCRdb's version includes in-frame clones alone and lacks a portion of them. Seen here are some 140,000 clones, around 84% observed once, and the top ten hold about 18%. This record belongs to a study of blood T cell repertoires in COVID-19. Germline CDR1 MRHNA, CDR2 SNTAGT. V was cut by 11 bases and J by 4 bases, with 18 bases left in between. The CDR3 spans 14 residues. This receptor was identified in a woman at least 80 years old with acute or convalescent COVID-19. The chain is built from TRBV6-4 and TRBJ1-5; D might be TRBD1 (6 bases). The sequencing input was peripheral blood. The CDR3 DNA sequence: TGTGCCGGCAACAGGGCGCCTATGAATCAGCCCCAGCATTTT. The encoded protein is CAGNRAPMNQPQHF.